The T cell receptor (beta chain) under discussion was sequenced for a study of blood T cells in healthy people across ages. Whole-study results and caveats: Donors of long life had a larger count of naive CD4+ cells and greater diversity than aged donors.

A sample-barcoded 5' primer and a J-beta primer mix were used in a second PCR of roughly 6 to 11 cycles. Using its own MiXCR run on the 5' RACE reads, TCRdb lists one record per CDR3 protein. The sample shows roughly 830,000 distinct CDR3 sequences, around 62% of them seen only once. CDR1 is LNHDA, CDR2 SQIVND, per germline (reference sequence). The CDR3 is made up of 14 amino acids. V lost 6 bases and J 0 bases, leaving 9 bases between the germline ends. About this clonotype: Its specificity is not known.

Caucasian individuals from Russia who were healthy and aged 6 to 90 acted as donors. Sequencing was done on a sample of blood. The rearrangement links TRBV19 to TRBJ1-5; D is ambiguous. The source is a man aged 25-45 years in good health. The CDR3 here is CASRVGNSNQPQHF. The CDR3 DNA sequence: TGTGCCAGTAGAGTGGGAAATAGCAATCAGCCCCAGCATTTT.